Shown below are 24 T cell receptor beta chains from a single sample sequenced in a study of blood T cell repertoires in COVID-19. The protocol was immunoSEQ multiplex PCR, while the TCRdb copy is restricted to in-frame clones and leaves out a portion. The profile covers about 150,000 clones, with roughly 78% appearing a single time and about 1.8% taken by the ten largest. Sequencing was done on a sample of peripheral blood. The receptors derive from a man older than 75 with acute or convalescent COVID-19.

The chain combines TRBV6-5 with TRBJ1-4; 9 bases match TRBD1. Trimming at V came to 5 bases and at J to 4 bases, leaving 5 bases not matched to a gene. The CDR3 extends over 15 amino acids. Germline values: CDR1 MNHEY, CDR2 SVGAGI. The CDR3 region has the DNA TGTGCCAGCAGTCCTTCGGACAGGGGTAATGAAAAACTGTTTTTT. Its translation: CASSPSDRGNEKLFF.

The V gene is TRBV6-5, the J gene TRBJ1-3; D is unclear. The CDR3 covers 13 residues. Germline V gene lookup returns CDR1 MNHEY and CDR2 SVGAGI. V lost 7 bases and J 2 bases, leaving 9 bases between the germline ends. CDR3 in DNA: TGTGCCAGCATCGAAAGCACTGGAAACACCATATATTTT. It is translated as CASIESTGNTIYF.

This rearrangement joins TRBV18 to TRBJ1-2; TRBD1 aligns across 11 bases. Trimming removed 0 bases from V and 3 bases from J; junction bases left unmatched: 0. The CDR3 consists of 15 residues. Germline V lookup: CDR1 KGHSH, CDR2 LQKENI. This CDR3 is CASSPPGQGDYGYTF. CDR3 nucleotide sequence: TGTGCCAGCTCACCACCGGGACAGGGGGACTATGGCTACACCTTC.

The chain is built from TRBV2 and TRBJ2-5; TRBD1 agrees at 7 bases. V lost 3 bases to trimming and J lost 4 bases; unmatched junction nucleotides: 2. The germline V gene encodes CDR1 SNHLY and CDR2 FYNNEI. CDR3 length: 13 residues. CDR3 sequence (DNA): TGTGCCAGCAGTGAGTACAGGGGAGAGACCCAGTACTTC. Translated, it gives CASSEYRGETQYF.

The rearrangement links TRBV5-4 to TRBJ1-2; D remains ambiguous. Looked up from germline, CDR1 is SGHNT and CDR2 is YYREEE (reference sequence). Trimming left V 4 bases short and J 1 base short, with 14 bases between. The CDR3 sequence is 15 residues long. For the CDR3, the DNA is TGTGCCAGCAGCAGCATTGCCTGGAGTAACTATGGCTACACCTTC. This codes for CASSSIAWSNYGYTF.

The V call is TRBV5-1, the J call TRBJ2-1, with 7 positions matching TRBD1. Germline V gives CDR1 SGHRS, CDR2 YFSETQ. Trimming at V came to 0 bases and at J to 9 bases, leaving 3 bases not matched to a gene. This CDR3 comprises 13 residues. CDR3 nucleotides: TGCGCCAGCAGCTTGGGACAGGGCGGTGAGCAGTTCTTC. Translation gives CASSLGQGGEQFF.

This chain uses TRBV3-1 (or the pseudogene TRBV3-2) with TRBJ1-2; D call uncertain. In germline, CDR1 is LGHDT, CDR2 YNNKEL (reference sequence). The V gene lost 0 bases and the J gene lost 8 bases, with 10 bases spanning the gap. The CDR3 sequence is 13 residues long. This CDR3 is CASSQDLGRGYTF. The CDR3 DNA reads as TGTGCCAGCAGCCAAGATCTAGGGAGGGGCTACACCTTC.

Here the CDR3 reads CAISETQGNTEAFF. The CDR3 bases are TGTGCCATCAGCGAAACTCAGGGAAACACTGAAGCTTTCTTT. The gene calls are TRBV10-3 and TRBJ1-1; maybe TRBD1 (5 bases). Trimming pared 6 bases from V and 2 bases from J, leaving 13 bases between. Germline CDR1 is ENHRY and CDR2 is SYGVKD. CDR3 length equals 14 residues.

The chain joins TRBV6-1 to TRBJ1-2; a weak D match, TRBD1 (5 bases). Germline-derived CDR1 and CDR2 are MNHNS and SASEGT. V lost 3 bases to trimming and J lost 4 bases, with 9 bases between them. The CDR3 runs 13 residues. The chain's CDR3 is CASSEEGPYGYTF. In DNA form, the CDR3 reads TGTGCCAGCAGTGAGGAGGGACCCTATGGCTACACCTTC.

The DNA of the CDR3 is TGTGCCAGCAGTTTTGTCGGGAGCTCCTATAATTCACCCCTCCACTTT. Translating it yields CASSFVGSSYNSPLHF. The chain couples TRBV27 to TRBJ1-6; no definite D call. CDR3 length: 16 amino acids. Trimming pared 3 bases from V and 0 bases from J, leaving 9 bases between. The germline V gene encodes CDR1 MNHEY and CDR2 SMNVEV (reference sequence).

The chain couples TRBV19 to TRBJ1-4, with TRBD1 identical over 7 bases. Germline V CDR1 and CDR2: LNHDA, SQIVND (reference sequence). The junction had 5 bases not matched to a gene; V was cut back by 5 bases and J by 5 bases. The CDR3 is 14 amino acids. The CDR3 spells CASSAGTVNEKLFF. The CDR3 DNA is TGTGCCAGTAGTGCCGGGACAGTAAATGAAAAACTGTTTTTT.

The CDR3 coding sequence is TGTGCCACCACGGCAGGAAGCGGGGGGGGCACAGATACGCAGTATTTT. It codes for CATTAGSGGGTDTQYF. The chain is built from TRBV24-1 and TRBJ2-3, with 10 nucleotides matching TRBD2. The trim removed 8 bases at V and 1 base at J, leaving 8 bases unmatched. This CDR3 spans 16 amino acids. Germline V gene sequence: CDR1 KGHDR, CDR2 SFDVKD.

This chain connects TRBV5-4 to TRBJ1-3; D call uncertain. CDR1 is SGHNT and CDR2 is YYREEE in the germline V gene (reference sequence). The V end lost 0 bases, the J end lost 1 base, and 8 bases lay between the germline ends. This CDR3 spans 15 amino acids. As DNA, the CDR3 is TGTGCCAGCAGCTTGGGGCCAGAATCTGGAAACACCATATATTTT. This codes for CASSLGPESGNTIYF. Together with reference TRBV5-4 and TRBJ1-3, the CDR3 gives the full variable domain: ETGVTQSPTHLIKTRGQQVTLRCSSQSGHNTVSWYQQALGQGPQFIFQYYREEENGRGNFPPRFSGLQFPNYSSELNVNALELDDSALYLCASSLGPESGNTIYFGEGSWLTVV.

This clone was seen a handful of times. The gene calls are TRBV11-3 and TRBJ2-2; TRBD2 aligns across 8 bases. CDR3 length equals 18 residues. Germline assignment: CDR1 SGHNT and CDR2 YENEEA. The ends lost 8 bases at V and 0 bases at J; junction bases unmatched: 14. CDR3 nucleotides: TGTGCCAGCGCCGGGGGCAGCGGGGGCCCTACGAACACCGGGGAGCTGTTTTTT. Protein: CASAGGSGGPTNTGELFF.

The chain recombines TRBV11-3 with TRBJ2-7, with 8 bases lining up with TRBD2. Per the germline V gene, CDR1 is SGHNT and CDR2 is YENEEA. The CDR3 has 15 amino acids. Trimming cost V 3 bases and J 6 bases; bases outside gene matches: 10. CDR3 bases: TGTGCCAGCAGCTTGGCGCGGGGGGCCCCCGGCGAGCAGTACTTC. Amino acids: CASSLARGAPGEQYF.

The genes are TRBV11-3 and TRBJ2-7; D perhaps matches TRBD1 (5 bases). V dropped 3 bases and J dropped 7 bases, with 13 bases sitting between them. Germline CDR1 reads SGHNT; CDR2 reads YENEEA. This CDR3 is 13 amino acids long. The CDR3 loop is CASSFNQGGEQYF. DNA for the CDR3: TGTGCCAGCAGCTTCAACCAGGGCGGAGAGCAGTACTTC. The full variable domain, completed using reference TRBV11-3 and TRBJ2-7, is EAGVVQSPRYKIIEKKQPVAFWCNPISGHNTLYWYLQNLGQGPELLIRYENEEAVDDSQLPKDRFSAERLKGVDSTLKIQPAELGDSAVYLCASSFNQGGEQYFGPGTRLTVT.

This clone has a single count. CDR3 in DNA: TGTGCCAGCAGCTTAGGGAGACAGGGGGCGCCGAACACTGAAGCTTTCTTT. It is translated as CASSLGRQGAPNTEAFF. The chain uses TRBV11-3 and TRBJ1-1, with 10 bases identical to TRBD1. CDR3 size: 17 residues. Trimming at V came to 1 base and at J to 1 base, leaving 6 bases not matched to a gene. CDR1 and CDR2 from the germline V gene are SGHNT and YENEEA. Based on the CDR3 plus reference TRBV11-3 and TRBJ1-1, the full variable domain is EAGVVQSPRYKIIEKKQPVAFWCNPISGHNTLYWYLQNLGQGPELLIRYENEEAVDDSQLPKDRFSAERLKGVDSTLKIQPAELGDSAVYLCASSLGRQGAPNTEAFFGQGTRLTVV.

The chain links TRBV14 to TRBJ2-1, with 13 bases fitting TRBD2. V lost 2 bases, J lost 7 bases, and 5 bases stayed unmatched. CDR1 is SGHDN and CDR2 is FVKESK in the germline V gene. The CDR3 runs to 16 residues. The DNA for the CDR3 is TGTGCCAGCAGCCAAAGACGACTAGCGGGGGGTAATGAGCAGTTCTTC. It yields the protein CASSQRRLAGGNEQFF.

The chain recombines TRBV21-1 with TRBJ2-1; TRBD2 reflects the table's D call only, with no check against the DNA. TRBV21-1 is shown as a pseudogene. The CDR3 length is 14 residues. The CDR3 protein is CASIATSSYNEQFF. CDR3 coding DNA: TGTGCCAGCATAGCGACTAGCTCCTACAATGAGCAGTTCTTC.

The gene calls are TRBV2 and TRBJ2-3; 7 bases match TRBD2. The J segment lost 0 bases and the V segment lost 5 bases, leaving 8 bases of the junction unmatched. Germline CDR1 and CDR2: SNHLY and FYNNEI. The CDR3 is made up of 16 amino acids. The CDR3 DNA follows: TGTGCCAGCAGTCTGGGGGGGAGAATAAGCACAGATACGCAGTATTTT. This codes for CASSLGGRISTDTQYF.

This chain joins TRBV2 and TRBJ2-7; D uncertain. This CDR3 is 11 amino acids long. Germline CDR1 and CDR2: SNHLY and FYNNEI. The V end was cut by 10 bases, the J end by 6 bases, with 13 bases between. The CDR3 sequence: CATRLLGEQYV. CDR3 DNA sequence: TGTGCCACTAGGCTCCTGGGCGAGCAGTACGTC.

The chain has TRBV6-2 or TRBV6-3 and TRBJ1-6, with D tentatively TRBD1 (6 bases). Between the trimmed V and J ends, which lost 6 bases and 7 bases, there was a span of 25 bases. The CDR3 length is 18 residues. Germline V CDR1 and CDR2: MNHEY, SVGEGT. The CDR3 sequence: CASSPTRGSGFDNSPLHF. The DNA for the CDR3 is TGTGCCAGCAGCCCAACGAGGGGGTCAGGGTTTGACAATTCACCCCTCCACTTT.

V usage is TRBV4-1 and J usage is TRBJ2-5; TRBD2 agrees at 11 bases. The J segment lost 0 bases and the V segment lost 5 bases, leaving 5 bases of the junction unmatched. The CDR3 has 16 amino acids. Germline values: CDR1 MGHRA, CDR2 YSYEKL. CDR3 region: CASSFTSGGNQETQYF. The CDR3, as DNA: TGCGCCAGCAGCTTTACTAGCGGGGGAAACCAAGAGACCCAGTACTTC.

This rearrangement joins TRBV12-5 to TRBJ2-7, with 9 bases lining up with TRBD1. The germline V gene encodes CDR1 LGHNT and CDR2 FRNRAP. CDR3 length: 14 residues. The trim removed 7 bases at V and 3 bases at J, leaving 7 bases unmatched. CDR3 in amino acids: CASAIDRGYYEQYF. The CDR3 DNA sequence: TGTGCTAGTGCCATCGACAGGGGGTACTACGAGCAGTACTTC.